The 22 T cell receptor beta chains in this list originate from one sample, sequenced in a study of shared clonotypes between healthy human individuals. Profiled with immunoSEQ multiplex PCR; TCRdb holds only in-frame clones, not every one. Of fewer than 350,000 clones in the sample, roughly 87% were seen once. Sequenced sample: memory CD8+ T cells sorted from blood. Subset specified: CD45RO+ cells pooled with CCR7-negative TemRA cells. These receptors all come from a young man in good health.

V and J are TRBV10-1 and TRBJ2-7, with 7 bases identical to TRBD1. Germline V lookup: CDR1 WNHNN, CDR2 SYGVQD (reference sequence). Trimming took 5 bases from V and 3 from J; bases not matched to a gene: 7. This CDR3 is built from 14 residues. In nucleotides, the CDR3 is TGCGCCAGCAGTCAATACCGGGACAGCTACGAGCAGTACTTC. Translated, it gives CASSQYRDSYEQYF.

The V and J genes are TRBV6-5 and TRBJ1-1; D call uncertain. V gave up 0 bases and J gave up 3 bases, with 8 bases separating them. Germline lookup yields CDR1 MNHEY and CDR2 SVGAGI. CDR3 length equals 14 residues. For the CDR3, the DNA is TGTGCCAGCAGTTACTCAGGGATCTACACTGAAGCTTTCTTT. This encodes CASSYSGIYTEAFF.

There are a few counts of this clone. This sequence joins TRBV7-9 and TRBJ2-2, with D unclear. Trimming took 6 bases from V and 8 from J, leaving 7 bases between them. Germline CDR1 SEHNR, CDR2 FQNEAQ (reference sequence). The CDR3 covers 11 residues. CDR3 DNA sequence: TGTGCCAGCAGAAAAATAGGGGAGCTGTTTTTT. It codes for CASRKIGELFF.

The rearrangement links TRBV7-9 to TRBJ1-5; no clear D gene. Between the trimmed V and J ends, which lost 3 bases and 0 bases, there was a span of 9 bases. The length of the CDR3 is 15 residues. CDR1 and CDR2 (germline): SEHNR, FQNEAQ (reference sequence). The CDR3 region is CASSLGEYSNQPQHF. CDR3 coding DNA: TGTGCCAGCAGCTTGGGAGAGTATAGCAATCAGCCCCAGCATTTT. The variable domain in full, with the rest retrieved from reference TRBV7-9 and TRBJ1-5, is DTGVSQNPRHKITKRGQNVTFRCDPISEHNRLYWYRQTLGQGPEFLTYFQNEAQLEKSRLLSDRFSAERPKGSFSTLEIQRTEQGDSAMYLCASSLGEYSNQPQHFGDGTRLSIL.

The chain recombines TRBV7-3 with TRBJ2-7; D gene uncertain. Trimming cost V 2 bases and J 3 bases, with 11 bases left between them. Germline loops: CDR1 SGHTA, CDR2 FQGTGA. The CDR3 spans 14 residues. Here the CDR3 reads CASSLESLIYEQYF. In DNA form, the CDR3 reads TGTGCCAGCAGCTTAGAATCCCTGATCTACGAGCAGTACTTC.

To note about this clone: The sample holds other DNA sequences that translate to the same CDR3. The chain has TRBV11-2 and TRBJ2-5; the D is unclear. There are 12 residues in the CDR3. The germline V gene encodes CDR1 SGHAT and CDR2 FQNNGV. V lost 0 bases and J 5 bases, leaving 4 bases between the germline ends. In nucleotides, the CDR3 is TGTGCCAGCAGCTTAGAAGGGGAGACCCAGTACTTC. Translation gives CASSLEGETQYF.

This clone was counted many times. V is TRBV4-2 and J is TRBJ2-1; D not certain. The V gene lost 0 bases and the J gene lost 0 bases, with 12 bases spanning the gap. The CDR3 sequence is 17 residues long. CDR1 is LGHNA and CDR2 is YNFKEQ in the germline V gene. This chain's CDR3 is CASSQDLGYSSYNEQFF. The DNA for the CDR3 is TGTGCCAGCAGCCAAGATCTGGGGTATAGCTCCTACAATGAGCAGTTCTTC.

CDR3: CASSPPGGTDTQYF. The CDR3 DNA is TGTGCCAGCAGCCCCCCCGGAGGCACAGATACGCAGTATTTT. The rearrangement joins TRBV27 to TRBJ2-3; D uncertain. CDR1 MNHEY and CDR2 SMNVEV come from the germline V gene (reference sequence). V was cut by 6 bases and J by 1 base, with 11 bases left in between. CDR3 length: 14 residues.

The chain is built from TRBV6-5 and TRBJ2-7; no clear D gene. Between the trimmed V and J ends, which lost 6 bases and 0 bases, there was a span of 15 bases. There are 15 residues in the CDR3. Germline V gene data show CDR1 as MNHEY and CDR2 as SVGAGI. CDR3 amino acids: CASRDDKESSYEQYF. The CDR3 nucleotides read TGTGCCAGCAGGGATGACAAAGAATCCTCCTACGAGCAGTACTTC.

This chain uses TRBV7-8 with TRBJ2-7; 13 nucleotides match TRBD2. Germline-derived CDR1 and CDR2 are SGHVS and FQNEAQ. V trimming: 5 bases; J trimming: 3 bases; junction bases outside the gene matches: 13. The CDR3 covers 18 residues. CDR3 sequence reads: CASSEGLAGSPEDYEQYF. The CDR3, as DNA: TGTGCCAGCAGCGAGGGACTAGCGGGGTCCCCAGAAGACTACGAGCAGTACTTC.

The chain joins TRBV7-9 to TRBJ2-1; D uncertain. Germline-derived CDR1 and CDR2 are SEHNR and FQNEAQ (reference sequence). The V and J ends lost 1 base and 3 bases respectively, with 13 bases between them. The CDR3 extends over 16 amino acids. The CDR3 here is CASSLGLGYGYNEQFF. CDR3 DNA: TGTGCCAGCAGCTTAGGGTTGGGATACGGCTACAATGAGCAGTTCTTC.

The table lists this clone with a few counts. The CDR3 DNA reads TGTGCCAGCAGGCATTCCGGGACAGGGTGGACCGGGGAGCTGTTTTTT. Amino acids: CASRHSGTGWTGELFF. V and J are TRBV5-5 and TRBJ2-2; the match to TRBD1 covers 9 bases. Germline CDR1 and CDR2: SGHKS and YYEKEE (reference sequence). CDR3 length equals 16 residues. J was trimmed by 5 bases and V by 5 bases; bases with no gene match: 10.

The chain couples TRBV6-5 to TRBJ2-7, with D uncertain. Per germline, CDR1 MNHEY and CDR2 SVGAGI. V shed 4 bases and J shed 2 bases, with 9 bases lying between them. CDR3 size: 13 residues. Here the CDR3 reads CASSSAMTYEQYF. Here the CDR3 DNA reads TGTGCCAGCAGTTCGGCCATGACCTACGAGCAGTACTTC.

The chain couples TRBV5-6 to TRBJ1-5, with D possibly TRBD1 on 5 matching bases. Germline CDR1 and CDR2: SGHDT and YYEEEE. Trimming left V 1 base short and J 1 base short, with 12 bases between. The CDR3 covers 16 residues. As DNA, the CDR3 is TGTGCCAGCAGCTTGTCGGGGACCCCGAGCAATCAGCCCCAGCATTTT. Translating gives CASSLSGTPSNQPQHF.

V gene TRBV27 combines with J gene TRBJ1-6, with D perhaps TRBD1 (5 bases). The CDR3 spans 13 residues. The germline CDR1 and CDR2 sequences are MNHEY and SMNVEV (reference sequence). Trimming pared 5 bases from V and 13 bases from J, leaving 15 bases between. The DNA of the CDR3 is TGTGCCAGCAGTCCCAAGGGGAGACAGCCCCTCCACTTT. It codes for CASSPKGRQPLHF.

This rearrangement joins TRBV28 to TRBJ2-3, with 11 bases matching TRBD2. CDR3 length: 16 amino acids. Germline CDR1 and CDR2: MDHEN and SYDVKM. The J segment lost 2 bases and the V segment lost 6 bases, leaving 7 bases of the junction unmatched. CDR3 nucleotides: TGTGCCAGCAGCTTGGGACTAGCGGAACTCACAGATACGCAGTATTTT. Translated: CASSLGLAELTDTQYF.

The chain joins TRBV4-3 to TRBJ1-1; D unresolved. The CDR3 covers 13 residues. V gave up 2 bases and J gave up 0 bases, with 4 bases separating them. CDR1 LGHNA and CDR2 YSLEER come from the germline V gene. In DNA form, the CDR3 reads TGCGCCAGCAGCCAAATAATGAACACTGAAGCTTTCTTT. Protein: CASSQIMNTEAFF.

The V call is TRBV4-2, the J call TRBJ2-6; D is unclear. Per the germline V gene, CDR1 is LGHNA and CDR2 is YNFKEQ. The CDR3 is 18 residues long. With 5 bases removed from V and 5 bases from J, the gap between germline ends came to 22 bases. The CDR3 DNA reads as TGTGCCAGCAGCGTCAAAGGCAAATTACAAAGTCGGGCCAACGTCCTGACTTTC. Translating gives CASSVKGKLQSRANVLTF.

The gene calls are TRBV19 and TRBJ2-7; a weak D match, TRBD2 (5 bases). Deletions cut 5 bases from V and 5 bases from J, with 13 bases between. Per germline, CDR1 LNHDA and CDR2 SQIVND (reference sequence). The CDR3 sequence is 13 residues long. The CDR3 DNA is TGTGCCAGTAGTCCCCTGACTACTGACGAGCAGTACTTC. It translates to CASSPLTTDEQYF.

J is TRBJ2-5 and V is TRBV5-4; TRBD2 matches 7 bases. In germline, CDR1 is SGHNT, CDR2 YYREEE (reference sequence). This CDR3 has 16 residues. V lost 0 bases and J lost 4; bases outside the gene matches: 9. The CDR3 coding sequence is TGTGCCAGCAGCTTGGAAAGCGGGGATGTTGGAGAGACCCAGTACTTC. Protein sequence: CASSLESGDVGETQYF.

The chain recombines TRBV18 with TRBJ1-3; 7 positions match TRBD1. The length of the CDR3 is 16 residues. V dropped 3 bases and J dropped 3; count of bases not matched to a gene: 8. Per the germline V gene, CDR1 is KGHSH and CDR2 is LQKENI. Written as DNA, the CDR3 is TGTGCCAGCTCACCGGCGACAGGGAGGGTTGGAAACACCATATATTTT. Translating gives CASSPATGRVGNTIYF.

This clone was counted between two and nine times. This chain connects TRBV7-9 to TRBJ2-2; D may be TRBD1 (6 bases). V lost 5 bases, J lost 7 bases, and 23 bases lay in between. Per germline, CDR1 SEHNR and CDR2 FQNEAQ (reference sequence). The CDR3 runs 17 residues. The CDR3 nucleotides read TGTGCCAGCAGCCCCAATGTGGGGGCCTTACTTAACGGGGAGCTGTTTTTT. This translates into CASSPNVGALLNGELFF.